The TCR beta chain under discussion was sequenced for a study of T-cell memory formation after mild COVID-19. TCRdb processed the 5' RACE reads anew with MiXCR; each CDR3 protein has one entry. This sample has roughly 240,000 distinct CDR3 sequences, with approximately 15% found just once. Ten or more counts support this clonotype. V was pared by 7 bases and J by 5 bases, with 6 bases of the junction left unmatched. The CDR3 runs to 14 residues. Germline CDR1 reads SGHRS; CDR2 reads YFSETQ. This TCR was recovered from an adult woman who had mild COVID-19 (a few samples of this study predate the infection). Cell type and time point are not known. What was sequenced was PBMCs or a T cell subset sorted from them (not recorded which). This chain joins TRBV5-1 and TRBJ2-6; 7 bases align to TRBD1. CDR3 amino acids: CASGEGARANVLTF. The DNA of the CDR3 is TGCGCCAGCGGCGAGGGGGCGCGGGCCAACGTCCTGACTTTC. Together with reference TRBV5-1 and TRBJ2-6, the CDR3 gives the full variable domain: KAGVTQTPRYLIKTRGQQVTLSCSPISGHRSVSWYQQTPGQGLQFLFEYFSETQRNKGNFPGRFSGRQFSNSRSEMNVSTLELGDSALYLCASGEGARANVLTFGAGSRLTVL.